This T cell receptor (beta chain) was identified during a study of cytomegalovirus exposure and HLA in healthy donors. Study-level points and caveats: Donors belonging to an Asian-associated ancestry cluster reportedly showed fewer N-insertions in productive TCRs than the roughly 670-donor mean, according to what a later analysis found. Later analysis demonstrated an association between a missense DCLRE1C variant and TCR beta V- and J-gene trimming.

Vbeta (60) and Jbeta (13) primers were used in the PCR. Measured with immunoSEQ multiplex PCR; TCRdb has only the in-frame clones, and not every one. The sample shows roughly 100,000 clones, about 71% of them seen only once. Concerning this clone itself: Its cognate antigen is unknown.

Every donor was a healthy person donating bone marrow. The CDR3 extends over 16 amino acids. CDR1 SGHRS and CDR2 YFSETQ come from the germline V gene. Trimming cost V 6 bases and J 5 bases; bases outside gene matches: 11. This TCR derives from a woman aged 45-59 years in good health and CMV-seronegative. The rearrangement joins TRBV5-1 to TRBJ2-3; 11 bases are shared with TRBD2. The specimen was PBMCs. This CDR3 is CASTKLAGAGGDTQYF. The CDR3 DNA is TGCGCCAGCACCAAACTAGCGGGAGCTGGGGGAGATACGCAGTATTTT.